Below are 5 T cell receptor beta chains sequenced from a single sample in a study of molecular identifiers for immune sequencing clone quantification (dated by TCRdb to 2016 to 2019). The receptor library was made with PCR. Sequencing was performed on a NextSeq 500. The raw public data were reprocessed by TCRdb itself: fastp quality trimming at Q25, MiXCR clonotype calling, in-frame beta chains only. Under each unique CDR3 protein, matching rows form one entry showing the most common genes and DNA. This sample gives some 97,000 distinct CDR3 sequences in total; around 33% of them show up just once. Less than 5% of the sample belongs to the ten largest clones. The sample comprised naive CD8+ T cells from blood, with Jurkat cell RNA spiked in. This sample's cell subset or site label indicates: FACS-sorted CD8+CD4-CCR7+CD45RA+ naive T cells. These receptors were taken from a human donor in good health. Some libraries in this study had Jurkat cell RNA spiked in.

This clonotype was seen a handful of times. The CDR3, as DNA: TGTGCCAGCAGCTCGGACTCATCGCCGCACCAAGAGACCCAGTACTTC. It is translated as CASSSDSSPHQETQYF. The chain joins TRBV13 to TRBJ2-5; tentative D call: TRBD2 (5 bases). The germline CDR1 and CDR2 sequences are PRHDT and FYEKMQ (reference sequence). This CDR3 spans 16 amino acids. V shed 4 bases and J shed 0 bases, with 15 bases lying between them. The full variable domain, its missing parts supplied by reference TRBV13 and TRBJ2-5, is AAGVIQSPRHLIKEKRETATLKCYPIPRHDTVYWYQQGPGQDPQFLISFYEKMQSDKGSIPDRFSAQQFSDYHSELNMSSLELGDSALYFCASSSDSSPHQETQYFGPGTRLLVL.

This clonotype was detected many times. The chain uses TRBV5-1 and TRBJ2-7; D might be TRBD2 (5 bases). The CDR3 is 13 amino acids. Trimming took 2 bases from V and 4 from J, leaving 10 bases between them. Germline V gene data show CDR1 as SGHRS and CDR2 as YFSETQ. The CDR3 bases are TGCGCCAGCAGCTTAGAGGGAGTGTACGAGCAGTACTTC. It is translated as CASSLEGVYEQYF.

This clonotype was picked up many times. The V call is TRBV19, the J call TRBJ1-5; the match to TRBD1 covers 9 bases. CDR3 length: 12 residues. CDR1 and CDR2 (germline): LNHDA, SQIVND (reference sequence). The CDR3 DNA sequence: TGTGCAACGGGACAGGGTCGTCAGCCCCAGCATTTT. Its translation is CATGQGRQPQHF.

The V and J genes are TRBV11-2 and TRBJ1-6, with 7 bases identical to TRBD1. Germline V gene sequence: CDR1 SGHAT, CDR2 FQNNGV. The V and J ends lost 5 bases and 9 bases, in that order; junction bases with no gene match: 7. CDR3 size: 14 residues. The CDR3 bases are TGTGCCAGCAGCAGTACAGGGGCGGGTTCACCCCTCCACTTT. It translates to CASSSTGAGSPLHF.

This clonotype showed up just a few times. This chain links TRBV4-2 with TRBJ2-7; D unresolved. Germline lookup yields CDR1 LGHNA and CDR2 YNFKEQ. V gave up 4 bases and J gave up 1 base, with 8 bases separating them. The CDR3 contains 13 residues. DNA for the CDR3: TGTGCCAGCAGCCCGGTTGGGTCCTACGAGCAGTACTTC. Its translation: CASSPVGSYEQYF.